A single sample gave rise to the 9 T cell receptor beta chains below, sequenced in a study of blood T cell repertoires in COVID-19. Some clones are missing from TCRdb's copy, which holds only in-frame ones; the method was immunoSEQ multiplex PCR. Of 150,000 to 200,000 clones in the sample, 70% to 90% were seen once. The sequencing input was peripheral blood. The receptors originated from a human donor in a cohort sampled during active COVID-19.

In this sample, this clone turned up once. The rearrangement joins TRBV27 to TRBJ2-7, with 10 bases lining up with TRBD2. The CDR3 totals 15 residues. CDR1 is MNHEY, CDR2 SMNVEV, per germline (reference sequence). V was pared by 2 bases and J by 2 bases, with 3 bases of the junction left unmatched. CDR3 sequence (DNA): TGTGCCAGCAGTTTACAGCGGGAGGGCCCCTACGAGCAGTACTTC. Translation: CASSLQREGPYEQYF.

V gene TRBV5-4 combines with J gene TRBJ2-5, with a possible D match to TRBD2 (5 bases). Germline V lookup: CDR1 SGHNT, CDR2 YYREEE (reference sequence). Trimming shortened V by 3 bases and J by 1 base, and 13 bases separated the two germline ends. The CDR3 runs to 15 residues. CDR3 nucleotide sequence: TGTGCCAGCAGCTCCCGGGGTGGTCTCCAAGAGACCCAGTACTTC. Residues: CASSSRGGLQETQYF. The full variable domain, with the rest looked up from reference TRBV5-4 and TRBJ2-5, is ETGVTQSPTHLIKTRGQQVTLRCSSQSGHNTVSWYQQALGQGPQFIFQYYREEENGRGNFPPRFSGLQFPNYSSELNVNALELDDSALYLCASSSRGGLQETQYFGPGTRLLVL.

This rearrangement joins TRBV6-1 to TRBJ2-1; 8 bases align to TRBD1. The CDR3 contains 18 residues. Germline lookup yields CDR1 MNHNS and CDR2 SASEGT. Trimming took 2 bases from V and 0 from J; bases not matched to a gene: 9. The CDR3 sequence is CASSETLLTGGSYNEQFF. CDR3 nucleotides: TGTGCCAGCAGTGAAACCCTCCTCACAGGGGGCTCCTACAATGAGCAGTTCTTC.

The chain employs TRBV11-2 and TRBJ1-3; D unresolved. Germline CDR1 is SGHAT and CDR2 is FQNNGV. The V end was cut by 6 bases, the J end by 0 bases, with 6 bases between. This CDR3 spans 13 amino acids. The CDR3 region is CASSLSSGNTIYF. The DNA of the CDR3 is TGTGCCAGCAGTCTGAGCTCTGGAAACACCATATATTTT.

The chain carries TRBV6-2 or TRBV6-3 and TRBJ1-5; TRBD1 is a possible D gene (6 bases). CDR3 size: 14 residues. V dropped 5 bases and J dropped 7 bases, with 15 bases sitting between them. Germline assignment: CDR1 MNHEY and CDR2 SVGEGT. CDR3 in amino acids: CASSHGGGGQPQHF. The CDR3 region has the DNA TGTGCCAGCAGTCACGGAGGGGGGGGCCAGCCCCAGCATTTT.

The chain uses TRBV24-1 and TRBJ2-5; TRBD2 matches 10 bases. Looked up from germline, CDR1 is KGHDR and CDR2 is SFDVKD. The CDR3 has 18 residues. V was pared by 1 base and J by 3 bases, with 10 bases of the junction left unmatched. CDR3 sequence reads: CATSDFKRLAGEKETQYF. The CDR3 DNA reads as TGTGCCACCAGTGATTTTAAAAGGCTAGCGGGAGAAAAAGAGACCCAGTACTTC.

V gene TRBV28 combines with J gene TRBJ1-3; no reliable D call. Germline lookup yields CDR1 MDHEN and CDR2 SYDVKM. This CDR3 is built from 16 residues. The V end was cut by 3 bases, the J end by 0 bases, with 12 bases between. The DNA for the CDR3 is TGTGCCAGCAGTTTCTCGAGGCAGAGCTCTGGAAACACCATATATTTT. It specifies CASSFSRQSSGNTIYF.

The V and J genes are TRBV6-6 and TRBJ1-5; 9 nucleotides align to TRBD1. The V segment lost 10 bases and the J segment 6 bases; nucleotides outside the gene matches: 10. The CDR3 is 14 amino acids. The germline V gene encodes CDR1 MNHNY and CDR2 SVGAGI (reference sequence). The CDR3 loop reads CAISGTGQGQPQHF. CDR3 DNA sequence: TGTGCCATCTCCGGGACAGGGCAAGGTCAGCCCCAGCATTTT.

This chain links TRBV24-1 with TRBJ2-7; 12 bases map to TRBD1. Trimming removed 3 bases from V and 5 bases from J; junction bases left unmatched: 4. There are 15 residues in the CDR3. Looked up from germline, CDR1 is KGHDR and CDR2 is SFDVKD. The CDR3 sequence is CATSDRDRGQDEQYF. CDR3 coding DNA: TGTGCCACCAGTGATCGGGACAGGGGGCAGGACGAGCAGTACTTC.